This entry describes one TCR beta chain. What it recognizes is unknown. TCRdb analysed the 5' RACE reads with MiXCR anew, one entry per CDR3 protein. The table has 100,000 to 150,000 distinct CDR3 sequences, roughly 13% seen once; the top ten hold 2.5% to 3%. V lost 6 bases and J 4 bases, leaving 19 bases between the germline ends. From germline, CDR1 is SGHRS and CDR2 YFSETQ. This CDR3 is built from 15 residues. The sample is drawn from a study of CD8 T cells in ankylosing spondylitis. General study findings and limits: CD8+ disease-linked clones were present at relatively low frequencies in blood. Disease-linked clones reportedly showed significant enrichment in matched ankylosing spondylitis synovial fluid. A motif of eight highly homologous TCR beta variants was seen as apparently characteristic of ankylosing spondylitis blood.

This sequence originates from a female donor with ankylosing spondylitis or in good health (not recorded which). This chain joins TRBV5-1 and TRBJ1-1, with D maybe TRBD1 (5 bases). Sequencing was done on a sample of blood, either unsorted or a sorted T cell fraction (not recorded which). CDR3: CASNMGTGFGTEAFF. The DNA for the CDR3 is TGCGCCAGCAACATGGGGACGGGCTTTGGCACTGAAGCTTTCTTT. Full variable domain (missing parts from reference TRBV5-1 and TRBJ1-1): KAGVTQTPRYLIKTRGQQVTLSCSPISGHRSVSWYQQTPGQGLQFLFEYFSETQRNKGNFPGRFSGRQFSNSRSEMNVSTLELGDSALYLCASNMGTGFGTEAFFGQGTRLTVV.